The 18 T cell receptor beta chains in this list originate from one sample, sequenced in a study of blood T cell repertoires in COVID-19. Sequencing used immunoSEQ multiplex PCR; TCRdb keeps in-frame clones, though not all of them. The sample consists of about 200,000 clones, 89% of them appearing once. Material for sequencing was PBMCs or T cells enriched from blood (not recorded which). The receptors derive from a woman aged 40-49 years with acute COVID-19.

The chain carries TRBV30 and TRBJ1-4, with a possible D match to TRBD1 (5 bases). Trimming pared 0 bases from V and 8 bases from J, leaving 10 bases between. This CDR3 region has 13 residues. CDR1 and CDR2 (germline): GTSNPN, SVGIG (reference sequence). Written as DNA, the CDR3 is TGTGCCTGGAGTGTAAACAGGAAGGAAAAACTGTTTTTT. Encoded protein: CAWSVNRKEKLFF. Supplemented by reference TRBV30 and TRBJ1-4, the full variable domain reads SQTIHQWPATLVQPVGSPLSLECTVEGTSNPNLYWYRQAAGRGLQLLFYSVGIGQISSEVPQNLSASRPQDRQFILSSKKLLLSDSGFYLCAWSVNRKEKLFFGSGTQLSVL.

The count of this clone is one. The CDR3 nucleotides are TGTGCCAGCAGCCTTCGACAGGTTGCCTACGAGCAGTACTTC. Translation: CASSLRQVAYEQYF. This chain links TRBV6-1 with TRBJ2-7; D may be TRBD1 (6 bases). Germline CDR1 is MNHNS and CDR2 is SASEGT. CDR3 length equals 14 residues. V lost 6 bases and J lost 2, with 14 bases in between.

V and J are TRBV18 and TRBJ2-3; 8 bases are a match to TRBD2. The CDR3 loop spans 15 amino acids. The germline V gene has CDR1 KGHSH and CDR2 LQKENI. The trim removed 3 bases at V and 2 bases at J, leaving 4 bases unmatched. CDR3 amino acids: CASSPRGLDTDTQYF. CDR3 nucleotide sequence: TGTGCCAGCTCACCTCGGGGACTAGACACAGATACGCAGTATTTT.

The gene calls are TRBV19 and TRBJ1-6; D gene uncertain. Trimming took off 3 bases at V and 11 bases at J, with 14 bases between the two ends. The CDR3 covers 14 residues. Germline V gene sequence: CDR1 LNHDA, CDR2 SQIVND (reference sequence). CDR3: CASSITMETTPLHF. The CDR3 coding sequence is TGTGCCAGTAGTATCACTATGGAAACGACACCCCTCCACTTT.

The rearrangement uses TRBV19 and TRBJ2-4, with 9 bases fitting TRBD2. This CDR3 region has 15 residues. Germline V gives CDR1 LNHDA, CDR2 SQIVND (reference sequence). J gave up 5 bases and V 6 bases, and 8 bases lay outside the gene matches. The chain's CDR3 is CASSLGGGVENIQYF. The CDR3 DNA is TGTGCCAGTAGCCTGGGCGGGGGGGTCGAAAACATTCAGTACTTC.

The genes are TRBV21-1 and TRBJ2-5; the table assigns TRBD2, which was not confirmed against the DNA. TRBV21-1 is listed as a pseudogene. The CDR3 has 15 amino acids. The DNA for the CDR3 is TGTGCCAGCAGCAAAGGGCTAGCGGGAGCAGAGACCCAGTACTTC. Translating gives CASSKGLAGAETQYF.

The chain joins TRBV5-1 to TRBJ1-4; 9 positions match TRBD1. CDR1 SGHRS and CDR2 YFSETQ come from the germline V gene. V was pared by 4 bases and J by 2 bases, with 6 bases of the junction left unmatched. This CDR3 is 16 amino acids long. CDR3 bases: TGCGCCAGCAGCCCGGGACAGGGCCTCACTAATGAAAAACTGTTTTTT. It encodes CASSPGQGLTNEKLFF.

The chain combines TRBV5-1 with TRBJ2-7; TRBD1 aligns across 10 bases. This CDR3 has 14 residues. V was clipped by 3 bases and J by 2 bases; unmatched bases: 2. Germline V CDR1 and CDR2: SGHRS, YFSETQ. The CDR3 nucleotides are TGCGCCAGCAGCTCGGGACAGGGGCCCTACGAGCAGTACTTC. The encoded protein is CASSSGQGPYEQYF.

This clone is medium-sized in the sample. V usage is TRBV19 and J usage is TRBJ2-1; D uncertain. V lost 0 bases, J lost 3 bases, and 3 bases lay in between. Germline-derived CDR1 and CDR2 are LNHDA and SQIVND (reference sequence). The CDR3 is 13 amino acids. CDR3 protein: CASSIDRYNEQFF. CDR3 coding DNA: TGTGCCAGTAGTATAGACCGCTACAATGAGCAGTTCTTC.

This chain joins TRBV3-1 (or the pseudogene TRBV3-2) and TRBJ2-4; 8 bases fit TRBD1. This CDR3 has 15 amino acids. The V segment lost 4 bases and the J segment 9 bases; nucleotides outside the gene matches: 11. Germline CDR1 is LGHDT and CDR2 is YNNKEL (reference sequence). As DNA, the CDR3 is TGTGCCAGCAGCCTAAGGACAGGGACGATTACCATTCAGTACTTC. Protein product: CASSLRTGTITIQYF.

The chain employs TRBV28 and TRBJ2-7; 8 nucleotides match TRBD2. This CDR3 is 17 amino acids long. The J segment lost 3 bases and the V segment lost 8 bases, leaving 18 bases of the junction unmatched. CDR1 MDHEN and CDR2 SYDVKM come from the germline V gene. CDR3 coding DNA: TGTGCCAGCTCGACTCCCCGCGCGGGGGGCGCCCGCTACGAGCAGTACTTC. Translated, it gives CASSTPRAGGARYEQYF.

The count of this clone is one. This rearrangement joins TRBV7-9 to TRBJ1-3, with D maybe TRBD1 (6 bases). Germline V gives CDR1 SEHNR, CDR2 FQNEAQ (reference sequence). The CDR3 runs 18 residues. V lost 5 bases, J lost 0 bases, and 20 bases lay in between. The CDR3 coding sequence is TGTGCCAGCAGCGGTAGGGGGTTCGGGGGGAGCTCTGGAAACACCATATATTTT. This codes for CASSGRGFGGSSGNTIYF.

The genes are TRBV12-3 or TRBV12-4 and TRBJ1-4; 7 nucleotides line up with TRBD1. There are 13 residues in the CDR3. After removal of 6 bases from V and 5 bases from J, the junction contained 3 bases not matched to a gene. This CDR3 reads CASRDRLNEKLFF. CDR3 bases: TGTGCCAGCAGGGACAGGTTGAATGAAAAACTGTTTTTT.

The chain is built from TRBV2 and TRBJ2-2; TRBD1 matches 7 bases. The V segment lost 8 bases and the J segment 4 bases; nucleotides outside the gene matches: 10. In germline, CDR1 is SNHLY, CDR2 FYNNEI. The CDR3 sequence is 15 residues long. As DNA, the CDR3 is TGTGCCAGCTCCCGTGACAGGGATGGCACCGGGGAGCTGTTTTTT. As protein: CASSRDRDGTGELFF.

The chain recombines TRBV5-1 with TRBJ2-2; maybe TRBD1 (6 bases). The CDR3 sequence is 15 residues long. The ends were cut back, 4 bases at V and 7 bases at J, with 17 bases in the middle. CDR1 and CDR2 (germline): SGHRS, YFSETQ. CDR3 DNA sequence: TGCGCCAGCAGCACGGCCGGACGAGGGGGCGGGGAGCTGTTTTTT. The encoded protein is CASSTAGRGGGELFF.

This sequence joins TRBV4-1 and TRBJ1-4; 9 nucleotides match TRBD1. The length of the CDR3 is 17 residues. V lost 4 bases, J lost 5 bases, and 11 bases stayed unmatched. Germline V gene lookup returns CDR1 MGHRA and CDR2 YSYEKL. CDR3 amino acids: CASSLTTGTGRNEKLFF. CDR3 DNA sequence: TGCGCCAGCAGCCTTACCACCGGGACAGGGAGGAATGAAAAACTGTTTTTT.

The V and J genes are TRBV5-4 and TRBJ1-6; D is unclear. CDR1 is SGHNT and CDR2 is YYREEE in the germline V gene (reference sequence). With 0 bases removed from V and 4 bases from J, the gap between germline ends came to 8 bases. The CDR3 covers 15 residues. The DNA for the CDR3 is TGTGCCAGCAGCTTGGGTCCCAGGTATAATTCACCCCTCCACTTT. This gives the protein CASSLGPRYNSPLHF.

This chain connects TRBV28 to TRBJ1-3, with 11 bases aligning to TRBD1. The CDR3 is 17 amino acids. In germline, CDR1 is MDHEN, CDR2 SYDVKM. J lost 4 bases, V lost 2 bases, and 7 bases had no gene match. CDR3 protein: CASSLLPGTGGGNTIYF. The DNA of the CDR3 is TGTGCCAGCAGTTTACTTCCCGGGACAGGGGGAGGAAACACCATATATTTT.